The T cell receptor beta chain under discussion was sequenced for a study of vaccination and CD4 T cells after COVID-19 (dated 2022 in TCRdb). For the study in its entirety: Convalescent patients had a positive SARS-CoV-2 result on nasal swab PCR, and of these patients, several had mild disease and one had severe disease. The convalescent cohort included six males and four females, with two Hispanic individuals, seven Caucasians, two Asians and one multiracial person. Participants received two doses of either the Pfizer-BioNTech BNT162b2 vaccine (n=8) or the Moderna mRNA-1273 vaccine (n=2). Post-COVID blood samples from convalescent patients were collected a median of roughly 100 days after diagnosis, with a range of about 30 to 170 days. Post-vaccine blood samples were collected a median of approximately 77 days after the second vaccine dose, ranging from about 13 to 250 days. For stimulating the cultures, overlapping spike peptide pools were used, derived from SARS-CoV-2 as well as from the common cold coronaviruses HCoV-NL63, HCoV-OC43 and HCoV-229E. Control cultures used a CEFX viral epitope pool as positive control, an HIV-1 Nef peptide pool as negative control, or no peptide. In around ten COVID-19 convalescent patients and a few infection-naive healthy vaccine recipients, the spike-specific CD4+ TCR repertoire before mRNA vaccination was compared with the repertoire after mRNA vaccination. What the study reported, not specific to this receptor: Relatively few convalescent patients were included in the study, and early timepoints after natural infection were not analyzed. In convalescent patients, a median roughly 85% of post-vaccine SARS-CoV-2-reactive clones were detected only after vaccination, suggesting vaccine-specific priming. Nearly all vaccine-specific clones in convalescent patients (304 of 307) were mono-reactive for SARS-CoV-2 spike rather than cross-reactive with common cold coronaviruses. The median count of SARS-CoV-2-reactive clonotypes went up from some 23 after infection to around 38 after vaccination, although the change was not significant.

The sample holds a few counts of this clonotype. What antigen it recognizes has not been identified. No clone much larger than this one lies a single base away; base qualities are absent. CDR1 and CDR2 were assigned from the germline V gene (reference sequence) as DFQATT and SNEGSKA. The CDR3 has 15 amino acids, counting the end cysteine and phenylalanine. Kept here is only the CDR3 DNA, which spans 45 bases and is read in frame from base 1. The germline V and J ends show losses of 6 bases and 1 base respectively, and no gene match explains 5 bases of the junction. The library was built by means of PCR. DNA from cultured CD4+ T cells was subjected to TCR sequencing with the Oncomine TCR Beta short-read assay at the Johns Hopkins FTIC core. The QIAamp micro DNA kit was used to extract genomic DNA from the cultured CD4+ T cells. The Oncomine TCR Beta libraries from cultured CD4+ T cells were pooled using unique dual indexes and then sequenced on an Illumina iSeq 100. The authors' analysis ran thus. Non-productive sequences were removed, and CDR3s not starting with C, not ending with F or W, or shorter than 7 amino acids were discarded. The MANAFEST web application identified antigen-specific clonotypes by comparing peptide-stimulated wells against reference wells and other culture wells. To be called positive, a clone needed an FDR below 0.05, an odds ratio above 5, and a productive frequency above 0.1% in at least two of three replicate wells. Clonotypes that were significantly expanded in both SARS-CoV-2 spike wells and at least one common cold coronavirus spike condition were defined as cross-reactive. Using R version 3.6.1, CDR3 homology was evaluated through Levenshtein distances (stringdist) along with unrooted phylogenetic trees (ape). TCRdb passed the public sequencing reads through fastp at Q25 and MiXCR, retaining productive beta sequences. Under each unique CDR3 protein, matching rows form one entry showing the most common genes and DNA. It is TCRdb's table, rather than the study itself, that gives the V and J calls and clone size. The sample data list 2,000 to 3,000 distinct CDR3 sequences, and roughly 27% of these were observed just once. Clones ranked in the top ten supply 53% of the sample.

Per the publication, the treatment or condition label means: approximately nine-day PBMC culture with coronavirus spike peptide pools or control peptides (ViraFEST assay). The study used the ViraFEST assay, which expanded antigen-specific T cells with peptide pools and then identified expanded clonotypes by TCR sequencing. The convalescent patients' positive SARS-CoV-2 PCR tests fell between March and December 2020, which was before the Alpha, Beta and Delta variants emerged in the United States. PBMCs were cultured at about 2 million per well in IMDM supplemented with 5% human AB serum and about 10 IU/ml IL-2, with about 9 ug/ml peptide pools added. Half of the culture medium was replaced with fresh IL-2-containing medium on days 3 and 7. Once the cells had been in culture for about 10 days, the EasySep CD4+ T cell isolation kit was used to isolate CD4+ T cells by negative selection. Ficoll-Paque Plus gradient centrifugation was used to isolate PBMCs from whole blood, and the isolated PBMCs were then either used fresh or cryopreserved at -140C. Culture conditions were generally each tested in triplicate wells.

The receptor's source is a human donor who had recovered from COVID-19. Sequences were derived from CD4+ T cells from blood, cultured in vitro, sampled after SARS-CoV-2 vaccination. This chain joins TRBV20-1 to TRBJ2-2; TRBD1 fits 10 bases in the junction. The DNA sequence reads TGCAGTGCGTGGGACAGGGGCAAGAACACCGGGGAGCTGTTTTTT. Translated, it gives CSAWDRGKNTGELFF.